The 16 T cell receptor beta chains reported below all come from one sample, sequenced in a study of T cell repertoires in aging, cancer and after chemotherapy. Multiplex touch-down PCR with TRB-A/B primers amplified rearranged V-D-J TRB sequences. MiXCR, applied by TCRdb to the multiplex PCR reads, yields one record per CDR3 protein. The sample records several thousand distinct CDR3 sequences, 31% being singletons. The template was genomic DNA from peripheral blood, not RNA. The sequenced material came from blood. The receptors stem from a human donor with a blood cancer. The donor label of this sample is uncertain.

The J gene is TRBJ1-4, the V gene TRBV7-9; D gene unclear. Trimming pared 4 bases from V and 8 bases from J, leaving 14 bases between. Germline V gene data show CDR1 as SEHNR and CDR2 as FQNEAQ (reference sequence). The CDR3 extends over 14 amino acids. The DNA of the CDR3 is TGTGCCAGCAGCTCCCGACAAGTTGGGGAAAAACTGTTTTTT. Its translation is CASSSRQVGEKLFF.

Within the sample, this clonotype is medium-sized. This chain connects TRBV11-3 to TRBJ2-1; D is perhaps TRBD1 (5 bases). CDR1 is SGHNT, CDR2 YENEEA, per germline. CDR3 size: 14 residues. With 6 bases removed from V and 8 bases from J, the gap between germline ends came to 17 bases. Written as DNA, the CDR3 is TGTGCCAGCAGGCGTACCGCAGGGTTCCATGAGCAGTTCTTC. Its protein product is CASRRTAGFHEQFF.

Comment on this clonotype: The junction departs from germline at one end; a sequencing error may be responsible. J is TRBJ1-6 and V is TRBV4-3; D gene unclear. The V gene's germline CDR1 is LGHNA and CDR2 YSLEER. This CDR3 is 17 amino acids long. Written as DNA, the CDR3 is TGCGCCAGCAGCCAAGGGGAAATGGGCTCCTATAATTTACCCCTCCACTTT. The encoded protein is CASSQGEMGSYNLPLHF.

This rearrangement joins TRBV12-3 or TRBV12-4 to TRBJ1-5; 7 positions match TRBD1. The CDR3 loop spans 13 amino acids. The trim removed 5 bases at V and 4 bases at J, leaving 2 bases unmatched. The CDR3 protein is CASSPGGNQPQHF. Written as DNA, the CDR3 is TGTGCCAGCAGTCCAGGGGGAAATCAGCCCCAGCATTTT.

This clonotype was found a few times. This chain links TRBV5-5 with TRBJ2-3; no clear D gene. Germline V gene data show CDR1 as SGHKS and CDR2 as YYEKEE (reference sequence). V lost 8 bases and J 3 bases, leaving 13 bases between the germline ends. The CDR3 runs 13 residues. The CDR3 nucleotides read TGTGCCAGTGGGGAAGGATGGACAGATACGCAGTATTTT. It is translated as CASGEGWTDTQYF. Full variable domain (remainder filled in from reference TRBV5-5 and TRBJ2-3): DAGVTQSPTHLIKTRGQQVTLRCSPISGHKSVSWYQQVLGQGPQFIFQYYEKEERGRGNFPDRFSARQFPNYSSELNVNALLLGDSALYLCASGEGWTDTQYFGPGTRLTVL.

The gene calls are TRBV19 and TRBJ1-1; 7 bases match TRBD1. The CDR3 contains 16 residues. V gave up 3 bases and J gave up 1 base; unmatched junction bases: 8. Germline V gene data show CDR1 as LNHDA and CDR2 as SQIVND (reference sequence). The CDR3 protein is CASSIYNEGANTEAFF. The CDR3 DNA is TGTGCCAGTAGTATTTATAACGAGGGGGCGAACACTGAAGCTTTCTTT.

Turning to this clonotype: This may arise from a read error, as a much more abundant clone is one base away. V gene TRBV6-5 combines with J gene TRBJ2-2; no firm D call. With 5 bases removed from V and 2 bases from J, the gap between germline ends came to 6 bases. CDR3 size: 13 residues. Germline values: CDR1 MNHEY, CDR2 SVGAGI. CDR3 amino acids: CASSRSNTGELFF. CDR3 coding DNA: TGTGCCAGCAGTCGAAGCAACACCGGGGAGCTGTTTTTT.

The chain employs TRBV20-1 and TRBJ1-2, with D possibly matching TRBD1 (5 bases). Trimming took 6 bases from V and 11 from J, leaving 22 bases between them. CDR1 and CDR2 from the germline V gene are DFQATT and SNEGSKA (reference sequence). There are 13 residues in the CDR3. The CDR3 sequence: CSANTGWGSSYTF. In DNA form, the CDR3 reads TGCAGTGCCAATACCGGATGGGGCAGTTCTTACACCTTC.

This clonotype was found a few times. The chain is built from TRBV12-3 or TRBV12-4 and TRBJ1-1, with no clear D. This CDR3 region has 18 residues. V gave up 6 bases and J gave up 1 base, with 24 bases separating them. This CDR3 reads CASRKHIRLGRANTEAFF. The CDR3 nucleotides read TGTGCCAGCAGGAAACACATCAGACTCGGGAGGGCGAACACTGAAGCTTTCTTT.

This clonotype was counted only a few times. This chain uses TRBV11-3 with TRBJ1-1; D not certain. CDR1 and CDR2 from the germline V gene are SGHNT and YENEEA. The CDR3 length is 15 residues. Trimming removed 5 bases from V and 1 base from J, with 14 bases in between. CDR3 bases: TGTGCCAGCAGCCCGACCAATCGACCGAACACTGAAGCTTTCTTT. It specifies CASSPTNRPNTEAFF.

This clonotype is labeled as medium-sized (0.01 to 0.1%). This sequence joins TRBV27 and TRBJ2-1, with D hard to call. Germline V gives CDR1 MNHEY, CDR2 SMNVEV (reference sequence). Trimming shortened V by 9 bases and J by 0 bases, and 12 bases separated the two germline ends. The CDR3 is 14 amino acids. Written as DNA, the CDR3 is TGTGCCAGTGGGGTAGGCCTCTCCTACAATGAGCAGTTCTTC. It yields the protein CASGVGLSYNEQFF.

The CDR3 DNA reads TGTGCCAGCGGTCGACTAGGCGGGGGGTACAATGAGCAGTTCTTC. This encodes CASGRLGGGYNEQFF. V is TRBV7-6 and J is TRBJ2-1; 8 positions match TRBD2. The CDR3 covers 15 residues. The ends lost 8 bases at V and 4 bases at J; junction bases unmatched: 10. CDR1 is SGHVS and CDR2 is FNYEAQ in the germline V gene.

J is TRBJ1-5 and V is TRBV6-5; no clear D. CDR3 length: 16 amino acids. Between the trimmed V and J ends, which lost 5 bases and 2 bases, there was a span of 16 bases. Germline values: CDR1 MNHEY, CDR2 SVGAGI. The DNA for the CDR3 is TGTGCCAGCAGTCCATCTGGGTCTACGTGCAATCAGCCCCAGCATTTT. This translates into CASSPSGSTCNQPQHF.

About this clonotype: As the CDR3 is not closed by the conserved phenylalanine or tryptophan, this likely results from a read error. Because the CDR3's place on the DNA is in doubt, the DNA is left out and the CDR3 is given as listed by TCRdb. CDR3 loop: CASSLLGVAG. V gene TRBV11-3 combines with J gene TRBJ2-7; no check of the table's D call, TRBD2, against the DNA was made. Ends included, the CDR3 has 10 residues. The germline CDR1 and CDR2 sequences are SGHNT and YENEEA.

The chain combines TRBV15 with TRBJ2-7; D gene uncertain. This CDR3 has 15 residues. Trimming cost V 0 bases and J 8 bases, with 17 bases left between them. Germline V gene data show CDR1 as LNHNV and CDR2 as YYDKDF (reference sequence). CDR3 sequence (DNA): TGTGCCACCAGCAGAGATAGTGACTTAGCTGGGAAGCAGTACTTC. Translating it yields CATSRDSDLAGKQYF.

This clonotype is medium-sized in the sample. The rearrangement links TRBV6-6 to TRBJ2-2; 11 bases fit TRBD2. This CDR3 contains 16 residues. With V trimmed by 5 bases and J by 2 bases, 4 bases remained unmatched. Germline-derived CDR1 and CDR2 are MNHNY and SVGAGI (reference sequence). This CDR3 reads CASSLLAGGNTGELFF. CDR3 nucleotide sequence: TGTGCCAGCAGTCTGCTAGCGGGGGGCAACACCGGGGAGCTGTTTTTT.